The 5 T cell receptor delta chains below all came from one sample that was sequenced in a study of gamma-delta T cells after stem cell transplantation. TCRdb re-called the RT-PCR reads via CATT. The sample yields roughly 700 delta-chain clones, roughly 2.8% seen once. Sequencing was performed on gamma-delta T cells. These receptors originate from a human donor. It is not recorded whose cells these are; they may come from a transplant donor.

In its sample, this clone was seen a few times. This likely reflects a read error, since a far larger clone is one base away. DNA for the CDR3: TGTGCCTGTGACACCGTTCTACGCCCTGGTACTGGGGGTACCCCTGAAGGGTACGCCGATAAACTCATCTTT. Translation: CACDTVLRPGTGGTPEGYADKLIF. The rearrangement joins TRDV2 to TRDJ1; 8 nucleotides match TRDD3. The V gene end was trimmed by 0 bases and the J gene end by 3 bases; junction bases not matched to a gene: 32. The CDR3 length is 24 residues. Germline V lookup: CDR1 GEAIGNYY, CDR2 EKD.

This clone was counted only a few times. Only one base separates this from a far larger clonotype, so it likely reflects a read error. Other nucleotide sequences from this sample produce the same CDR3. V is TRDV2 and J is TRDJ1, with 8 bases matching TRDD3. The germline gives CDR1 GEAIGNYY, CDR2 EKD. The CDR3 extends over 18 amino acids. This CDR3 is CACDPVTTGGPTTDKLIF. CDR3 coding DNA: TGTGCATGTGATCCCGTTACTACTGGGGGCCCCACTACCGATAAACTCATCTTT.

A remark on this clone: The protein that TCRdb holds for this DNA derives from a much larger clone and differs from the translated DNA at residue 5, which likely indicates a read error; the protein shown here is translated from the DNA. The chain joins TRDV2 to TRDJ1; 12 bases are a match to TRDD3. Germline CDR1 reads GEAIGNYY; CDR2 reads EKD. V lost 2 bases and J lost 0; bases outside the gene matches: 15. This CDR3 region has 20 residues. As DNA, the CDR3 is TGTGCCTGTGACATCGTCGCCTCCACTGGGGGATACCCGTACACCGATAAACTCATCTTT. Its translation is CACDIVASTGGYPYTDKLIF.

A word on this clone: With a far larger clone one base away, a read error is the likely cause. The V gene is TRDV1, the J gene TRDJ1, with D possibly matching TRDD3 (5 bases). This CDR3 has 25 amino acids. The germline CDR1 and CDR2 sequences are TSWWSYY and QGS. The V gene lost 0 bases and the J gene lost 0 bases, with 38 bases spanning the gap. The CDR3 spells CALGELWIHARRSGDTPRYTDKLIF. The CDR3 nucleotides are TGTGCTCTTGGGGAACTTTGGATTCACGCGCGACGTTCGGGCGATACCCCCAGGTACACCGATAAACTCATCTTT.

This clone has more than one count but fewer than ten. The TCRdb record carries a much larger clone's protein, which differs from this DNA's translation at residue 6; a read error is the likely cause, and the protein listed here is the DNA translation. The V call is TRDV2, the J call TRDJ1; 12 bases are a match to TRDD3. Germline V gene lookup returns CDR1 GEAIGNYY and CDR2 EKD. V lost 3 bases to trimming and J lost 0 bases; unmatched junction nucleotides: 13. The CDR3 sequence is 19 residues long. CDR3 nucleotides: TGTGCCTGTGACGGCCTCCTGGGGGATACGCGAAAACACACCGATAAACTCATCTTT. It translates to CACDGLLGDTRKHTDKLIF.